Following are 26 T cell receptor beta chains from one sample sequenced in a study of T cell responses to AZD1222 COVID-19 vaccine. Assay: immunoSEQ multiplex PCR; the TCRdb copy retains only in-frame clones and omits some. The profile shows around 170,000 clones, about nine tenths of them singletons. The specimen was peripheral blood, collected on day 0 of AZD1222 vaccination. The receptors were sampled from an adult in good health.

V is TRBV6-5 and J is TRBJ2-7; possibly TRBD1 for D (6 bases). The CDR3 has 15 amino acids. The V end was cut by 6 bases, the J end by 2 bases, with 17 bases between. Germline assignment: CDR1 MNHEY and CDR2 SVGAGI. The CDR3 sequence is CASRQYNRDPYEQYF. CDR3 nucleotide sequence: TGTGCCAGCAGGCAATACAACAGGGATCCCTACGAGCAGTACTTC.

The V and J genes are TRBV18 and TRBJ2-7; either TRBD1 or TRBD2 may fit D (5 bases each). The CDR3 runs 13 residues. The germline V gene has CDR1 KGHSH and CDR2 LQKENI. Trimming shortened V by 2 bases and J by 3 bases, and 8 bases separated the two germline ends. Here the CDR3 DNA reads TGTGCCAGCTCACCAGGGGACCGCTACGAGCAGTACTTC. Its protein is CASSPGDRYEQYF.

This chain joins TRBV2 and TRBJ2-2; possible D gene TRBD1, 5 bases. Germline V CDR1 and CDR2: SNHLY, FYNNEI. Trimming took off 5 bases at V and 6 bases at J, with 10 bases between the two ends. The CDR3 sequence is 13 residues long. The CDR3 DNA is TGTGCCAGCAGTTGGACACTTTCCGGGGAGCTGTTTTTT. Translating gives CASSWTLSGELFF.

The chain combines TRBV9 with TRBJ1-1, with D possibly TRBD1 on 6 matching bases. Germline V lookup: CDR1 SGDLS, CDR2 YYNGEE. Trimming took off 4 bases at V and 5 bases at J, with 21 bases between the two ends. The length of the CDR3 is 16 residues. CDR3 coding DNA: TGTGCCAGCAGCCTATTAGGAGGGGGGACGGGGACTGAAGCTTTCTTT. It translates to CASSLLGGGTGTEAFF.

V is TRBV5-8 and J is TRBJ2-6; no clear D. Germline V gene lookup returns CDR1 SGHTS and CDR2 YDEGEE. The length of the CDR3 is 14 residues. V shed 3 bases and J shed 2 bases, with 6 bases lying between them. The CDR3 nucleotides are TGTGCCAGCAGCTCGGCCCCTGGGGCCAACGTCCTGACTTTC. This gives the protein CASSSAPGANVLTF. The full variable domain, in which reference TRBV5-8 and TRBJ2-6 provide the parts outside the CDR3, is EAGVTQSPTHLIKTRGQQATLRCSPISGHTSVYWYQQALGLGLQFLLWYDEGEERNRGNFPPRFSGRQFPNYSSELNVNALELEDSALYLCASSSAPGANVLTFGAGSRLTVL.

This clone was seen more than once but under ten times. The chain combines TRBV7-2 with TRBJ1-5; D gene unclear. CDR1 is SGHTA and CDR2 is FQGNSA in the germline V gene. This CDR3 is built from 15 residues. The V and J ends lost 6 bases and 0 bases respectively, with 12 bases between them. CDR3 sequence (DNA): TGTGCCAGCAGTAATTGGCAAATTAGCAATCAGCCCCAGCATTTT. This translates into CASSNWQISNQPQHF.

This clone has a single count. The chain has TRBV5-8 and TRBJ1-1; D unresolved. CDR3 length: 14 amino acids. Germline values: CDR1 SGHTS, CDR2 YDEGEE. V lost 3 bases to trimming and J lost 3 bases, with 12 bases between them. The CDR3 DNA follows: TGTGCCAGCAGCTCGGGATTCGGGTACACTGAAGCTTTCTTT. Protein sequence: CASSSGFGYTEAFF.

This chain joins TRBV4-1 and TRBJ1-3, with D perhaps TRBD1 (5 bases). Trimming removed 1 base from V and 1 base from J, with 17 bases in between. CDR1 is MGHRA, CDR2 YSYEKL, per germline. CDR3 size: 18 residues. The CDR3 is CASSQGTSGLLSGNTIYF. The DNA for the CDR3 is TGCGCCAGCAGCCAAGGTACCTCGGGACTGCTATCTGGAAACACCATATATTTT.

J is TRBJ1-5 and V is TRBV24-1; maybe TRBD1 (5 bases). CDR1 KGHDR and CDR2 SFDVKD come from the germline V gene. This CDR3 has 15 residues. Trimming stripped 3 bases from V and 7 bases from J, with 15 bases between. The CDR3 nucleotides are TGTGCCACCAGTGATCGCAGGGATGGAGAGCAGCCCCAGCATTTT. Residues: CATSDRRDGEQPQHF.

The chain couples TRBV19 to TRBJ2-1; D unresolved. V was trimmed by 0 bases and J by 8 bases, leaving 11 bases between them. Germline CDR1 is LNHDA and CDR2 is SQIVND (reference sequence). The CDR3 sequence is 14 residues long. The CDR3 DNA follows: TGTGCCAGTAGTATAGATGTTGGGGTCGATGAGCAGTTCTTC. The encoded protein is CASSIDVGVDEQFF.

The genes are TRBV5-1 and TRBJ2-3; D is uncertain. The CDR3 is made up of 14 amino acids. The germline V gene encodes CDR1 SGHRS and CDR2 YFSETQ. Trimming removed 1 base from V and 4 bases from J, with 10 bases in between. CDR3 DNA: TGCGCCAGCAGCTTGATCCCTCTCCCAGATACGCAGTATTTT. This gives the protein CASSLIPLPDTQYF.

The rearrangement uses TRBV27 and TRBJ2-7; TRBD1 aligns across 9 bases. The CDR3 extends over 14 amino acids. Per the germline V gene, CDR1 is MNHEY and CDR2 is SMNVEV (reference sequence). V trimming: 4 bases; J trimming: 0 bases; junction bases outside the gene matches: 1. The CDR3 spells CASSWDRDSYEQYF. The CDR3 nucleotides are TGTGCCAGCAGTTGGGACAGGGACTCCTACGAGCAGTACTTC.

The J gene is TRBJ2-5, the V gene TRBV7-3, with D perhaps matching TRBD2 (7 bases). The CDR3 is 15 residues long. CDR1 is SGHTA and CDR2 is FQGTGA in the germline V gene. Trimming cost V 4 bases and J 2 bases, with 14 bases left between them. The chain's CDR3 is CASSSQRGGQETQYF. The CDR3 bases are TGTGCCAGCAGCTCCCAGAGGGGGGGGCAAGAGACCCAGTACTTC.

The chain couples TRBV29-1 to TRBJ1-2; D unresolved. V lost 3 bases, J lost 5 bases, and 13 bases lay in between. This CDR3 has 13 residues. CDR1 is SQVTM and CDR2 is ANQGSEA in the germline V gene. The CDR3 spells CSVDKGTAYGYTF. CDR3 sequence (DNA): TGCAGCGTTGATAAGGGTACAGCTTATGGCTACACCTTC.

This sequence joins TRBV9 and TRBJ1-1; D perhaps matches TRBD1 (6 bases). This CDR3 region has 14 residues. Per the germline V gene, CDR1 is SGDLS and CDR2 is YYNGEE. Between the trimmed V and J ends, which lost 1 base and 1 base, there was a span of 8 bases. The CDR3 DNA sequence: TGTGCCAGCAGCGTACACAGGGAGAACACTGAAGCTTTCTTT. This encodes CASSVHRENTEAFF.

V usage is TRBV7-9 and J usage is TRBJ1-1; the D gene is possibly TRBD1 (6 bases). This CDR3 spans 14 amino acids. Trimming shortened V by 4 bases and J by 7 bases, and 16 bases separated the two germline ends. Per the germline V gene, CDR1 is SEHNR and CDR2 is FQNEAQ (reference sequence). The CDR3 nucleotides read TGTGCCAGCAGCTCAGGGGAGCACAGGATTGAAGCTTTCTTT. Protein: CASSSGEHRIEAFF. The full variable domain, completed using reference TRBV7-9 and TRBJ1-1, is DTGVSQNPRHKITKRGQNVTFRCDPISEHNRLYWYRQTLGQGPEFLTYFQNEAQLEKSRLLSDRFSAERPKGSFSTLEIQRTEQGDSAMYLCASSSGEHRIEAFFGQGTRLTVV.

The chain links TRBV28 to TRBJ1-1, with TRBD1 as a possible D gene (5 bases). The V end was cut by 10 bases, the J end by 4 bases, with 10 bases between. This CDR3 comprises 11 residues. In germline, CDR1 is MDHEN, CDR2 SYDVKM. This CDR3 reads CATIGVTEAFF. In DNA form, the CDR3 reads TGTGCCACGATAGGGGTCACTGAAGCTTTCTTT. Looking up the rest from reference TRBV28 and TRBJ1-1 gives the full variable domain: DVKVTQSSRYLVKRTGEKVFLECVQDMDHENMFWYRQDPGLGLRLIYFSYDVKMKEKGDIPEGYSVSREKKERFSLILESASTNQTSMYLCATIGVTEAFFGQGTRLTVV.

The rearrangement links TRBV4-1 to TRBJ1-3, with a tentative D call TRBD1 (6 bases). The V end was cut by 2 bases, the J end by 6 bases, with 14 bases between. CDR1 and CDR2 (germline): MGHRA, YSYEKL. This CDR3 comprises 15 residues. The CDR3 sequence is CASSQPQGRANTIYF. The CDR3 bases are TGCGCCAGCAGCCAACCACAGGGTAGGGCAAACACCATATATTTT.

The chain recombines TRBV3-1 (or the pseudogene TRBV3-2) with TRBJ2-1, with 7 bases that match TRBD1. Germline lookup yields CDR1 LGHDT and CDR2 YNNKEL (reference sequence). V shed 3 bases and J 7 bases; nucleotides not matched to a gene: 6. CDR3 length: 14 amino acids. The CDR3 DNA follows: TGTGCCAGCAGCCACCCTAAACAGGGGAATGAGCAGTTCTTC. Encoded protein: CASSHPKQGNEQFF.

This chain uses TRBV4-2 with TRBJ2-6; the D is unclear. This CDR3 has 15 amino acids. Trimming removed 0 bases from V and 12 bases from J, with 15 bases in between. Germline CDR1 is LGHNA and CDR2 is YNFKEQ. CDR3 region: CASSQETSALSVLTF. DNA for the CDR3: TGTGCCAGCAGCCAAGAGACGTCAGCCCTGTCCGTCCTGACTTTC.

A single count supports this clone. This sequence joins TRBV18 and TRBJ2-1; D might be TRBD1 (7 bases). CDR1 and CDR2 (germline): KGHSH, LQKENI. V was pared by 0 bases and J by 6 bases, with 15 bases between. The CDR3 runs to 16 residues. The CDR3 loop reads CASSPPQGGRVNEQFF. The CDR3 region has the DNA TGTGCCAGCTCACCACCGCAGGGGGGAAGGGTCAATGAGCAGTTCTTC.

The chain uses TRBV7-9 and TRBJ1-2; perhaps TRBD1 as D (5 bases). The CDR3 loop spans 15 amino acids. Germline assignment: CDR1 SEHNR and CDR2 FQNEAQ (reference sequence). With 5 bases removed from V and 3 bases from J, the gap between germline ends came to 16 bases. The CDR3 loop is CASSRGEGPHYGYTF. The CDR3 DNA reads TGTGCCAGCAGCCGCGGGGAGGGACCACACTATGGCTACACCTTC. The whole variable domain, remainder taken from reference TRBV7-9 and TRBJ1-2, is DTGVSQNPRHKITKRGQNVTFRCDPISEHNRLYWYRQTLGQGPEFLTYFQNEAQLEKSRLLSDRFSAERPKGSFSTLEIQRTEQGDSAMYLCASSRGEGPHYGYTFGSGTRLTVV.

The CDR3 DNA sequence: TGTGCCAGCAGCTTACGGGAAGGCACCTCTGGAAACACCATATATTTT. It yields the protein CASSLREGTSGNTIYF. The V gene is TRBV7-9, the J gene TRBJ1-3; D gene unclear. V was shortened by 2 bases and J by 0 bases, with 11 bases between the two germline ends. CDR1 is SEHNR and CDR2 is FQNEAQ in the germline V gene (reference sequence). CDR3 length: 16 amino acids. Together with reference TRBV7-9 and TRBJ1-3, the CDR3 gives the full variable domain: DTGVSQNPRHKITKRGQNVTFRCDPISEHNRLYWYRQTLGQGPEFLTYFQNEAQLEKSRLLSDRFSAERPKGSFSTLEIQRTEQGDSAMYLCASSLREGTSGNTIYFGEGSWLTVV.

The V gene is TRBV7-3, the J gene TRBJ2-5; tentatively, D is TRBD1 or TRBD2 (7 bases each). This CDR3 is built from 15 residues. V dropped 3 bases and J dropped 5 bases, with 16 bases sitting between them. CDR1 and CDR2 from the germline V gene are SGHTA and FQGTGA. CDR3 protein: CASSFSSRGGETQYF. The CDR3 DNA reads TGTGCCAGCAGCTTCTCCAGCAGGGGGGGCGAGACCCAGTACTTC.

The rearrangement joins TRBV7-2 to TRBJ2-7, with D maybe TRBD1 (5 bases). The CDR3 is made up of 15 amino acids. Germline V lookup: CDR1 SGHTA, CDR2 FQGNSA. Trimming removed 2 bases from V and 2 bases from J, with 13 bases in between. The CDR3 DNA follows: TGTGCCAGCAGCTTACGACCCGACAGCGCCTACGAGCAGTACTTC. This translates into CASSLRPDSAYEQYF.

The genes are TRBV4-1 and TRBJ2-2, with D possibly matching TRBD2 (5 bases). The germline V and J ends were trimmed by 4 bases and 5 bases, with 14 bases remaining between them. Germline values: CDR1 MGHRA, CDR2 YSYEKL. This CDR3 comprises 15 residues. The CDR3 is CASSRGAEATGELFF. CDR3 nucleotide sequence: TGCGCCAGCAGCCGTGGAGCGGAGGCAACCGGGGAGCTGTTTTTT.